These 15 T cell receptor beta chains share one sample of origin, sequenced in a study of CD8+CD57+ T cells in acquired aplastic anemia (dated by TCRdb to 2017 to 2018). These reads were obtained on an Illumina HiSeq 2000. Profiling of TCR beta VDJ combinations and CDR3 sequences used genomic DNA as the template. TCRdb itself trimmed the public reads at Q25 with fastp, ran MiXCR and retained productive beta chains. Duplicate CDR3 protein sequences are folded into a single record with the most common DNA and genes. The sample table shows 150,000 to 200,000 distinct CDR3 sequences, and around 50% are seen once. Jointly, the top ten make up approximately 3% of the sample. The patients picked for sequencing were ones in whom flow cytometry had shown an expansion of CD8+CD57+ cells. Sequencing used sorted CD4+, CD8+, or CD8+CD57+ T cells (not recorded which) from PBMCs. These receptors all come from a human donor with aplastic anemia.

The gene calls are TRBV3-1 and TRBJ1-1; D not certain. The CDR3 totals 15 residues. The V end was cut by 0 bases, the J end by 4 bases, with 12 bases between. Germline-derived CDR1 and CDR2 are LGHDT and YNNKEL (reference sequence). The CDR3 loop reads CASSQDGVWATEAFF. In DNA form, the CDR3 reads TGTGCCAGCAGCCAAGATGGGGTTTGGGCCACTGAAGCTTTCTTT.

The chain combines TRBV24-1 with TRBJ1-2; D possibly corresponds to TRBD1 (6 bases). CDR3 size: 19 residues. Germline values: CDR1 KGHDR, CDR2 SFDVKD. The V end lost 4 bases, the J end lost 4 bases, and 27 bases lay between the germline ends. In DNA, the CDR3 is TGTGCCACCAGTGAAGGGGGGGAGGGATTCTTCACATCGGGCTATGGCTACACCTTC. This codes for CATSEGGEGFFTSGYGYTF.

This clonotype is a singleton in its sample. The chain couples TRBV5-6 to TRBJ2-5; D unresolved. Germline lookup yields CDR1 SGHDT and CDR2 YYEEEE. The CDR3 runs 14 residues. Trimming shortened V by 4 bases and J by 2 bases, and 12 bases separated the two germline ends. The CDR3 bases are TGTGCCAGCAGCCCGAATAGGCGTCAAGAGACCCAGTACTTC. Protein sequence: CASSPNRRQETQYF.

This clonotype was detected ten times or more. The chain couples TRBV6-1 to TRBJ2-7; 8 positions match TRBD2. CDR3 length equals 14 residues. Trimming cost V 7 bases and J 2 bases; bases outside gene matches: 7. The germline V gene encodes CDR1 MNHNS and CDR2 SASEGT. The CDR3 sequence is CASTLRTSTYEQYF. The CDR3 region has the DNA TGTGCCAGCACTCTCCGGACTAGCACCTACGAGCAGTACTTC.

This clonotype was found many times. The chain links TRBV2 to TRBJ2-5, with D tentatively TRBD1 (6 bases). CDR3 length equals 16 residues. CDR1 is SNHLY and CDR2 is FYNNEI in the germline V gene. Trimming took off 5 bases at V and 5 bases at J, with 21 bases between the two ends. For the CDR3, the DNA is TGTGCCAGCAGTACTCCTTCAGGGGCCGCCCGGGAGACCCAGTACTTC. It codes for CASSTPSGAARETQYF.

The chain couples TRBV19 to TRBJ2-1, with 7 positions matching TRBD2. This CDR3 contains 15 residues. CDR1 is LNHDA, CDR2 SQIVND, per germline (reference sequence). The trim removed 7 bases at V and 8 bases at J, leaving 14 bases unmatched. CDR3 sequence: CASTFWGGSRDEQFF. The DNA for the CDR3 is TGTGCCAGTACCTTTTGGGGCGGGAGTAGGGATGAGCAGTTCTTC. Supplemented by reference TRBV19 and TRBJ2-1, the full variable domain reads DGGITQSPKYLFRKEGQNVTLSCEQNLNHDAMYWYRQDPGQGLRLIYYSQIVNDFQKGDIAEGYSVSREKKESFPLTVTSAQKNPTAFYLCASTFWGGSRDEQFFGPGTRLTVL.

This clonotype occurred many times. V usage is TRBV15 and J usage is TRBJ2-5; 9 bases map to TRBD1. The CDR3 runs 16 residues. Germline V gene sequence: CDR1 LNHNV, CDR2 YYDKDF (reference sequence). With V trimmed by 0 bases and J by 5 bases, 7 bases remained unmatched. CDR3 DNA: TGTGCCACCAGCAGAGATGCGACAGGGGGTTGGGAGACCCAGTACTTC. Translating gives CATSRDATGGWETQYF.

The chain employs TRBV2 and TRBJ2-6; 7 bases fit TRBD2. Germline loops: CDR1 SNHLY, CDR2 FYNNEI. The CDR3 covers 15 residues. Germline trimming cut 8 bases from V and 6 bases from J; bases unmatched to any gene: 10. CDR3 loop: CASLRGDTTANVLTF. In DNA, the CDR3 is TGTGCCAGCCTCCGGGGGGATACTACGGCCAACGTCCTGACTTTC.

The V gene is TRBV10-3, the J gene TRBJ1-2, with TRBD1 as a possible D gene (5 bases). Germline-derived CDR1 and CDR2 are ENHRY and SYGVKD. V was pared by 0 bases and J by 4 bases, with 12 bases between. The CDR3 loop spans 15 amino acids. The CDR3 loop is CAISESQSRAYGYTF. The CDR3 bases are TGTGCCATCAGTGAGTCGCAGAGCAGGGCCTATGGCTACACCTTC.

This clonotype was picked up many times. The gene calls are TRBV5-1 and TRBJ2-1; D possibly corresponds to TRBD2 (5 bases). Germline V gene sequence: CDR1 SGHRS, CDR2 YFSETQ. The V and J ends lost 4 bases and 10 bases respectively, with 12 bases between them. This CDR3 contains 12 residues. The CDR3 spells CASSAETGEQFF. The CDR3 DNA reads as TGCGCCAGCAGCGCGGAGACGGGGGAGCAGTTCTTC.

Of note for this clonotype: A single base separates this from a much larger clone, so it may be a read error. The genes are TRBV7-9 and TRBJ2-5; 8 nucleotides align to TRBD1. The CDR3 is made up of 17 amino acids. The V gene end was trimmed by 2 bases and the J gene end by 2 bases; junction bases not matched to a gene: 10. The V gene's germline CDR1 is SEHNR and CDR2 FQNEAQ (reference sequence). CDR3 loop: CASSLYMPGGSQETQYF. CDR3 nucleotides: TGTGCCAGCAGCTTATATATGCCAGGGGGCAGTCAAGAGACCCAGTACTTC.

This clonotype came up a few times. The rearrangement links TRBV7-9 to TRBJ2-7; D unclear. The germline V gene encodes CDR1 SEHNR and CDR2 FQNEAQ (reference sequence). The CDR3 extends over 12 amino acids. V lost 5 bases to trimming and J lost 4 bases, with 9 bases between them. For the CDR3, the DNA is TGTGCCAGCAGCGATCATCCGTACGAGCAGTACTTC. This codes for CASSDHPYEQYF.

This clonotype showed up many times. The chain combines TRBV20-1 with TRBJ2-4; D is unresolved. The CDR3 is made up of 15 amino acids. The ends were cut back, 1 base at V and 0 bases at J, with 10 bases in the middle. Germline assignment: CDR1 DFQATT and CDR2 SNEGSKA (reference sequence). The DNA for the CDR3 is TGCAGTGCTAGAGCTCAGTTTTTAGCCAAAAACATTCAGTACTTC. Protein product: CSARAQFLAKNIQYF.

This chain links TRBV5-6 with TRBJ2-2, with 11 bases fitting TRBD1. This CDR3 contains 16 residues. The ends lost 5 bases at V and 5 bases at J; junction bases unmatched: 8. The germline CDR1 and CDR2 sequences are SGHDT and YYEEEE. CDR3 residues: CASSLPGQGVTGELFF. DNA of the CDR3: TGTGCCAGCAGTCTCCCGGGACAGGGGGTAACCGGGGAGCTGTTTTTT.

The CDR3 loop is CASSYYGRASSNTGELFF. CDR3 sequence (DNA): TGTGCCAGCAGCTATTACGGGCGGGCGTCCTCGAACACCGGGGAGCTGTTTTTT. The V and J genes are TRBV5-4 and TRBJ2-2; possibly TRBD2 for D (5 bases). Trimming pared 3 bases from V and 0 bases from J, leaving 18 bases between. This CDR3 is 18 amino acids long. Germline V gives CDR1 SGHNT, CDR2 YYREEE (reference sequence). Full variable domain (rest looked up from reference TRBV5-4 and TRBJ2-2): ETGVTQSPTHLIKTRGQQVTLRCSSQSGHNTVSWYQQALGQGPQFIFQYYREEENGRGNFPPRFSGLQFPNYSSELNVNALELDDSALYLCASSYYGRASSNTGELFFGEGSRLTVL.